One sample yielded the 22 T cell receptor beta chains listed below, sequenced in a study of blood T cell repertoires in COVID-19. Produced via immunoSEQ multiplex PCR; TCRdb's table is partial and in-frame only. The profile shows around 190,000 clones, approximately 86% of them singletons. Sample: peripheral blood. The receptors come from a man aged 50 or older with active or convalescent COVID-19.

This clone was picked up one time. The genes are TRBV15 and TRBJ1-4, with 10 nucleotides matching TRBD1. The germline CDR1 and CDR2 sequences are LNHNV and YYDKDF (reference sequence). Unmatched junction bases numbered 9, after V lost 3 bases and J lost 8 bases. The CDR3 is made up of 16 amino acids. The CDR3 nucleotides are TGTGCCACCAGCAGCAGACAGGGGGCGCGAGGGGAAAAACTGTTTTTT. As protein: CATSSRQGARGEKLFF. The full variable domain, completed using reference TRBV15 and TRBJ1-4, is DAMVIQNPRYQVTQFGKPVTLSCSQTLNHNVMYWYQQKSSQAPKLLFHYYDKDFNNEADTPDNFQSRRPNTSFCFLDIRSPGLGDTAMYLCATSSRQGARGEKLFFGSGTQLSVL.

This clone came up once. The chain links TRBV6-5 to TRBJ1-3; D remains ambiguous. Germline CDR1 reads MNHEY; CDR2 reads SVGAGI. V lost 0 bases and J lost 0, with 6 bases in between. This CDR3 has 15 amino acids. The CDR3 bases are TGTGCCAGCAGTTACTCGACATTCTCTGGAAACACCATATATTTT. Translation gives CASSYSTFSGNTIYF.

V usage is TRBV5-1 and J usage is TRBJ2-7, with TRBD2 as a possible D gene (6 bases). The germline V gene has CDR1 SGHRS and CDR2 YFSETQ. Trimming cost V 0 bases and J 3 bases, with 10 bases left between them. The CDR3 has 14 residues. CDR3 sequence reads: CASSLGGDLYEQYF. DNA of the CDR3: TGCGCCAGCAGCTTGGGGGGGGACCTCTACGAGCAGTACTTC.

In this sample, this clone turned up a few times. The V call is TRBV19, the J call TRBJ1-6; the match to TRBD1 covers 9 bases. J lost 9 bases, V lost 6 bases, and 9 bases had no gene match. The CDR3 contains 15 residues. The germline V gene encodes CDR1 LNHDA and CDR2 SQIVND (reference sequence). The chain's CDR3 is CASRADGTGISPLHF. For the CDR3, the DNA is TGTGCCAGTAGGGCAGACGGGACAGGGATTTCACCCCTCCACTTT.

The rearrangement links TRBV7-3 to TRBJ1-2, with 7 nucleotides matching TRBD1. The V segment lost 3 bases and the J segment 8 bases; nucleotides outside the gene matches: 6. Germline lookup yields CDR1 SGHTA and CDR2 FQGTGA. The CDR3 covers 13 residues. The CDR3 spells CASSFPGQLGYTF. The CDR3, as DNA: TGTGCCAGCAGCTTCCCGGGACAGTTAGGCTACACCTTC.

The chain combines TRBV2 with TRBJ2-1; tentative D call: TRBD2 (6 bases). This CDR3 contains 13 residues. CDR1 is SNHLY, CDR2 FYNNEI, per germline. The V end was cut by 6 bases, the J end by 4 bases, with 10 bases between. CDR3 loop: CASSLTSYNEQFF. The CDR3 DNA reads TGTGCCAGCAGCCTGACTAGTTACAATGAGCAGTTCTTC. Drawing the rest from reference TRBV2 and TRBJ2-1, the complete variable domain is EPEVTQTPSHQVTQMGQEVILRCVPISNHLYFYWYRQILGQKVEFLVSFYNNEISEKSEIFDDQFSVERPDGSNFTLKIRSTKLEDSAMYFCASSLTSYNEQFFGPGTRLTVL.

This chain joins TRBV3-1 (or the pseudogene TRBV3-2) and TRBJ2-7; 8 nucleotides line up with TRBD1. Germline V lookup: CDR1 LGHDT, CDR2 YNNKEL (reference sequence). This CDR3 is built from 17 residues. With V trimmed by 1 base and J by 2 bases, 10 bases remained unmatched. DNA of the CDR3: TGTGCCAGCAGCCAAGGGGCAGGGGGCGCCCCAACCTACGAGCAGTACTTC. Translation: CASSQGAGGAPTYEQYF.

The CDR3 DNA reads TGTGCCAGCAGCCTCCGCGGGGGGGTTAACAATGAGCAGTTCTTC. It yields the protein CASSLRGGVNNEQFF. The gene calls are TRBV3-1 (or the pseudogene TRBV3-2) and TRBJ2-1; 9 bases fit TRBD2. The CDR3 is 15 residues long. Germline CDR1 reads LGHDT; CDR2 reads YNNKEL (reference sequence). J lost 5 bases, V lost 4 bases, and 6 bases had no gene match.

CDR3 residues: CASSRTHYEQYF. CDR3 DNA sequence: TGTGCCAGCAGCCGCACTCACTACGAGCAGTACTTC. This chain joins TRBV12-3 or TRBV12-4 and TRBJ2-7, with D uncertain. The length of the CDR3 is 12 residues. V lost 6 bases and J lost 3, with 9 bases in between.

The chain uses TRBV20-1 and TRBJ2-7, with D possibly TRBD1 on 6 matching bases. The CDR3 sequence is 13 residues long. Germline V gene data show CDR1 as DFQATT and CDR2 as SNEGSKA (reference sequence). V gave up 3 bases and J gave up 2 bases, with 11 bases separating them. For the CDR3, the DNA is TGCAGTGCTAGTCCAGGGGTGGCCTACGAGCAGTACTTC. It translates to CSASPGVAYEQYF.

This chain connects TRBV6-4 to TRBJ1-5, with D maybe TRBD1 (5 bases). The V end was cut by 3 bases, the J end by 6 bases, with 9 bases between. Germline CDR1 is MRHNA and CDR2 is SNTAGT. This CDR3 is built from 13 residues. DNA for the CDR3: TGTGCCAGCAGTGAAGGGGTAGGTCAGCCCCAGCATTTT. Translating it yields CASSEGVGQPQHF.

As concerns this clone: Compared with germline, one end of the junction differs, possibly owing to a read error. The chain combines TRBV5-6 with TRBJ2-2, with D tentatively TRBD2 (6 bases). This CDR3 has 15 residues. The germline gives CDR1 SGHDT, CDR2 YYEEEE. The CDR3, as DNA: TGTGCCAGCAGTCCGCTAGGAGGGAACCCCGGGGAGCTGTTTTTT. This sequence encodes CASSPLGGNPGELFF.

The chain is built from TRBV6-2 or TRBV6-3 and TRBJ2-1; 14 nucleotides match TRBD2. CDR3 length: 16 residues. Germline CDR1 MNHEY, CDR2 SVGEGT. The V segment lost 5 bases and the J segment 10 bases; nucleotides outside the gene matches: 10. DNA of the CDR3: TGTGCCAGCAGTATCGGACTAGCGGGGGGCCGGAGGGAGCAGTTCTTC. Protein: CASSIGLAGGRREQFF.

The chain recombines TRBV7-7 with TRBJ1-1; D not certain. The V end was cut by 2 bases, the J end by 5 bases, with 9 bases between. The germline V gene has CDR1 SSHAT and CDR2 FNYEAQ (reference sequence). CDR3 size: 13 residues. The chain's CDR3 is CASSLNRQTEAFF. The CDR3 bases are TGTGCCAGCAGCTTAAATCGCCAGACTGAAGCTTTCTTT.

The V gene is TRBV6-5, the J gene TRBJ2-5; 10 bases are a match to TRBD2. This CDR3 comprises 14 residues. Trimming took 7 bases from V and 10 from J; bases not matched to a gene: 12. Germline lookup yields CDR1 MNHEY and CDR2 SVGAGI. The CDR3 nucleotides read TGTGCCAGCAATTTCGGAGCGGGAGGGCGGGACCAGTACTTC. Translation gives CASNFGAGGRDQYF.

On this clone: Mismatch with germline at one junction end may stem from a read error. The chain employs TRBV10-3 and TRBJ1-1; D remains unclear. The CDR3 contains 11 residues. Germline V gene lookup returns CDR1 ENHRY and CDR2 SYGVKD. CDR3 coding DNA: TGTGCCATCAGTGATCAGGTCCAGCCCCTCTTT. Translating it yields CAISDQVQPLF.

This chain links TRBV19 with TRBJ2-7; 9 nucleotides align to TRBD1. Germline V CDR1 and CDR2: LNHDA, SQIVND (reference sequence). The V gene end was trimmed by 6 bases and the J gene end by 5 bases; junction bases not matched to a gene: 8. This CDR3 contains 14 residues. This CDR3 reads CASSPRRQGDEQYF. Written as DNA, the CDR3 is TGTGCCAGTAGCCCACGGAGACAGGGGGACGAGCAGTACTTC.

The chain recombines TRBV3-1 (or the pseudogene TRBV3-2) with TRBJ2-7; 8 bases line up with TRBD1. This CDR3 has 19 residues. Losses at the gene ends were 1 base for V and 3 bases for J; bases not matched to a gene: 17. CDR1 and CDR2 (germline): LGHDT, YNNKEL (reference sequence). CDR3: CASSQGRTPPDRVFYEQYF. CDR3 nucleotides: TGTGCCAGCAGCCAAGGCCGTACCCCGCCGGACAGGGTATTCTACGAGCAGTACTTC.

This clone was found a few times. The V gene is TRBV4-1, the J gene TRBJ1-5; TRBD1 matches at 8 bases. Germline CDR1 MGHRA, CDR2 YSYEKL. The CDR3 sequence is 16 residues long. Trimming at V came to 4 bases and at J to 3 bases, leaving 8 bases not matched to a gene. CDR3 nucleotides: TGCGCCAGCAGCCCACAGGGGGTAATGGACAATCAGCCCCAGCATTTT. Its protein is CASSPQGVMDNQPQHF.

This clone was observed a few times. This chain joins TRBV20-1 and TRBJ1-5; maybe TRBD1 (5 bases). Per the germline V gene, CDR1 is DFQATT and CDR2 is SNEGSKA (reference sequence). Trimming cost V 3 bases and J 1 base, with 19 bases left between them. This CDR3 is built from 17 residues. CDR3 coding DNA: TGCAGTGCTAGTCGGGGGGAGGCAGCCGGGAGCAATCAGCCCCAGCATTTT. It encodes CSASRGEAAGSNQPQHF.

The table lists this clone with a few counts. This chain links TRBV7-9 with TRBJ1-4, with D possibly being TRBD1 (5 bases). The germline V and J ends were trimmed by 5 bases and 5 bases, with 15 bases remaining between them. This CDR3 spans 15 amino acids. Germline V lookup: CDR1 SEHNR, CDR2 FQNEAQ (reference sequence). The CDR3: CASSPSMAGNEKLFF. CDR3 nucleotide sequence: TGTGCCAGCAGCCCCAGCATGGCAGGGAATGAAAAACTGTTTTTT.

This chain uses TRBV7-9 with TRBJ2-7; weak D call: TRBD2 (6 bases). CDR3 length equals 15 residues. Germline CDR1 reads SEHNR; CDR2 reads FQNEAQ (reference sequence). Trimming left V 10 bases short and J 0 bases short, with 19 bases between. In DNA form, the CDR3 reads TGTGCCACTCTACCTCAGCGGGTCAGCTCCTACGAGCAGTACTTC. This translates into CATLPQRVSSYEQYF.